Presented here are 28 T cell receptor beta chains from one specimen sequenced in a study of cytomegalovirus exposure and HLA in healthy donors. The primer mix had 60 Vbeta and 13 Jbeta primers. Here immunoSEQ multiplex PCR was the method, and the copy in TCRdb shows in-frame clones only, minus some. The data contain about 130,000 clones, about 71% of them singletons. The sample comprised PBMCs. The receptors originated from a woman aged 55 to 70 in good health and CMV-seropositive.

This clone appeared a few times. The rearrangement uses TRBV5-1 and TRBJ2-2; D is possibly TRBD2 (5 bases). Germline V gene sequence: CDR1 SGHRS, CDR2 YFSETQ. V shed 1 base and J shed 0 bases, with 19 bases lying between them. The CDR3 spans 19 residues. CDR3 sequence reads: CASSLKSSRWESNTGELFF. The CDR3 DNA follows: TGCGCCAGCAGCTTGAAATCCAGTCGATGGGAGTCGAACACCGGGGAGCTGTTTTTT.

CDR3 nucleotides: TGCAGCGTTGAGGGACAGACTTACGAGCAGTACTTC. Its translation: CSVEGQTYEQYF. The V call is TRBV29-1, the J call TRBJ2-7; 7 bases match TRBD1. V lost 3 bases, J lost 4 bases, and 3 bases stayed unmatched. The V gene's germline CDR1 is SQVTM and CDR2 ANQGSEA. This CDR3 has 12 amino acids.

J is TRBJ2-5 and V is TRBV7-2; 9 positions agree with TRBD2. The CDR3 has 15 amino acids. Losses at the gene ends were 2 bases for V and 5 bases for J; bases not matched to a gene: 6. Germline lookup yields CDR1 SGHTA and CDR2 FQGNSA. This chain's CDR3 is CASSLNLAGSETQYF. The CDR3 nucleotides read TGTGCCAGCAGCTTAAATCTAGCGGGGTCCGAGACCCAGTACTTC.

The chain employs TRBV6-5 and TRBJ1-6; D is perhaps TRBD1 (5 bases). The V end was cut by 4 bases, the J end by 10 bases, with 14 bases between. The CDR3 sequence is 14 residues long. CDR1 is MNHEY and CDR2 is SVGAGI in the germline V gene. This CDR3 is CASSFGPPGSPLHF. As DNA, the CDR3 is TGTGCCAGCAGTTTTGGGCCTCCAGGGTCACCCCTCCACTTT.

The chain employs TRBV9 and TRBJ1-1; D remains unclear. There are 15 residues in the CDR3. The V and J ends lost 2 bases and 0 bases respectively, with 11 bases between them. The germline CDR1 and CDR2 sequences are SGDLS and YYNGEE. CDR3 nucleotide sequence: TGTGCCAGCAGCGTCCTTACAGAGATGAACACTGAAGCTTTCTTT. Protein: CASSVLTEMNTEAFF. Full variable domain (rest looked up from reference TRBV9 and TRBJ1-1): DSGVTQTPKHLITATGQRVTLRCSPRSGDLSVYWYQQSLDQGLQFLIQYYNGEERAKGNILERFSAQQFPDLHSELNLSSLELGDSALYFCASSVLTEMNTEAFFGQGTRLTVV.

The chain employs TRBV7-9 and TRBJ1-1; TRBD1 is a possible D gene (5 bases). V lost 5 bases and J 6 bases, leaving 19 bases between the germline ends. This CDR3 has 15 amino acids. Germline V gene lookup returns CDR1 SEHNR and CDR2 FQNEAQ (reference sequence). CDR3 nucleotides: TGTGCCAGCAGCACAGGCGACCGCACCTCCTCTGAAGCTTTCTTT. Its protein product is CASSTGDRTSSEAFF.

V is TRBV6-5 and J is TRBJ1-6; 8 nucleotides line up with TRBD1. Germline CDR1 reads MNHEY; CDR2 reads SVGAGI. J lost 7 bases, V lost 0 bases, and 5 bases had no gene match. This CDR3 has 16 residues. The CDR3, as DNA: TGTGCCAGCAGTTACTCGACAGGGGTTAAGAATTCACCCCTCCACTTT. This encodes CASSYSTGVKNSPLHF.

V and J are TRBV9 and TRBJ2-1; 9 bases match TRBD1. CDR1 SGDLS and CDR2 YYNGEE come from the germline V gene. J was trimmed by 6 bases and V by 0 bases; bases with no gene match: 4. This CDR3 region has 15 residues. The DNA for the CDR3 is TGTGCCAGCAGCGTAGTGGGACAGGGAGGCAATGAGCAGTTCTTC. It codes for CASSVVGQGGNEQFF.

The V and J genes are TRBV19 and TRBJ1-3; TRBD1 might be the D (5 bases). With 3 bases removed from V and 0 bases from J, the gap between germline ends came to 9 bases. Germline CDR1 and CDR2: LNHDA and SQIVND (reference sequence). The CDR3 extends over 15 amino acids. The CDR3 region is CASSMGLYSGNTIYF. CDR3 DNA: TGTGCCAGTAGTATGGGGCTCTACTCTGGAAACACCATATATTTT.

The J gene is TRBJ1-5, the V gene TRBV19; 9 positions match TRBD1. V lost 3 bases and J lost 5; bases outside the gene matches: 2. Germline loops: CDR1 LNHDA, CDR2 SQIVND (reference sequence). There are 14 residues in the CDR3. This CDR3 is CASSMGTGHQPQHF. The CDR3 nucleotides read TGTGCCAGTAGTATGGGGACAGGGCATCAGCCCCAGCATTTT.

The V gene is TRBV9, the J gene TRBJ2-1; TRBD1 agrees at 7 bases. J was trimmed by 6 bases and V by 3 bases; bases with no gene match: 15. CDR1 is SGDLS, CDR2 YYNGEE, per germline. There are 17 residues in the CDR3. The CDR3 loop is CASSDMRTQDRVNEQFF. CDR3 DNA sequence: TGTGCCAGCAGCGACATGCGGACGCAAGACAGGGTCAATGAGCAGTTCTTC.

The chain carries TRBV4-1 and TRBJ2-1, with a possible D match to TRBD2 (5 bases). The germline gives CDR1 MGHRA, CDR2 YSYEKL. This CDR3 has 11 residues. The V end was cut by 4 bases, the J end by 8 bases, with 6 bases between. CDR3 coding DNA: TGCGCCAGCAGCCTCGGGGATGAGCAGTTCTTC. Translated, it gives CASSLGDEQFF.

The rearrangement joins TRBV9 to TRBJ1-2; tentative D call: TRBD1 (6 bases). This CDR3 comprises 14 residues. V lost 0 bases to trimming and J lost 8 bases, with 14 bases between them. Per germline, CDR1 SGDLS and CDR2 YYNGEE. CDR3 nucleotides: TGTGCCAGCAGCGTAGACCGGGGGGCTAGCGGCTACACCTTC. Translating gives CASSVDRGASGYTF.

The rearrangement joins TRBV5-1 to TRBJ2-3, with a weak D call TRBD1 (6 bases). V was pared by 2 bases and J by 14 bases, with 15 bases between. Germline V gene data show CDR1 as SGHRS and CDR2 as YFSETQ. The CDR3 sequence is 12 residues long. The CDR3 DNA reads TGCGCCAGCAGCTTTCCACAGGGTTACCCGTATTTT. Its translation is CASSFPQGYPYF.

This chain joins TRBV5-1 and TRBJ2-5, with 9 bases fitting TRBD1. With 4 bases clipped from V and 11 bases from J, the junction kept 12 bases outside the gene matches. The CDR3 covers 14 residues. Germline-derived CDR1 and CDR2 are SGHRS and YFSETQ. CDR3 sequence: CASSPGTGNVEQYF. The CDR3 nucleotides read TGCGCCAGCAGCCCCGGGACAGGGAATGTGGAGCAGTACTTC.

This clone was found a few times. The rearrangement joins TRBV14 to TRBJ1-2; a possible D gene is TRBD1 (6 bases). Germline V gives CDR1 SGHDN, CDR2 FVKESK. V was cut by 6 bases and J by 6 bases, with 17 bases left in between. The CDR3 is 14 amino acids. DNA of the CDR3: TGTGCCAGCAGACCGGCGGGGGGGCTGCATGGCTACACCTTC. Residues: CASRPAGGLHGYTF.

In this sample, this clone turned up a few times. The rearrangement links TRBV19 to TRBJ2-7; perhaps TRBD1 as D (8 bases). From germline, CDR1 is LNHDA and CDR2 SQIVND (reference sequence). The V gene lost 4 bases and the J gene lost 4 bases, with 14 bases spanning the gap. The CDR3 is 14 amino acids. CDR3 DNA sequence: TGTGCCAGTAGTACCGACAGGGGAGGGTACGAGCAGTACTTC. Its protein is CASSTDRGGYEQYF. Supplemented by reference TRBV19 and TRBJ2-7, the full variable domain reads DGGITQSPKYLFRKEGQNVTLSCEQNLNHDAMYWYRQDPGQGLRLIYYSQIVNDFQKGDIAEGYSVSREKKESFPLTVTSAQKNPTAFYLCASSTDRGGYEQYFGPGTRLTVT.

CDR3 nucleotides: TGTGCCAGCAGAAGTCAGGGGGCATACTATGGCTACACCTTC. Amino acids: CASRSQGAYYGYTF. This chain connects TRBV27 to TRBJ1-2; 8 nucleotides match TRBD1. Germline values: CDR1 MNHEY, CDR2 SMNVEV (reference sequence). V was pared by 6 bases and J by 3 bases, with 6 bases of the junction left unmatched. CDR3 length equals 14 residues.

The V call is TRBV7-8, the J call TRBJ1-2, with TRBD1 matching over 7 bases. The CDR3 runs to 12 residues. Per the germline V gene, CDR1 is SGHVS and CDR2 is FQNEAQ. V trimming: 6 bases; J trimming: 6 bases; junction bases outside the gene matches: 4. CDR3 bases: TGTGCCAGCAGTCCCGGGACAGATGGCTACACCTTC. Residues: CASSPGTDGYTF.

This clone was observed a few times. The V gene is TRBV19, the J gene TRBJ2-7; possible D gene TRBD1, 6 bases. V lost 6 bases and J 0 bases, leaving 15 bases between the germline ends. The V gene's germline CDR1 is LNHDA and CDR2 SQIVND (reference sequence). The CDR3 consists of 15 residues. The CDR3 loop reads CASSRNRVDSYEQYF. In DNA, the CDR3 is TGTGCCAGTAGCCGCAACAGGGTCGACTCCTACGAGCAGTACTTC. Complete variable domain (other parts from reference TRBV19 and TRBJ2-7): DGGITQSPKYLFRKEGQNVTLSCEQNLNHDAMYWYRQDPGQGLRLIYYSQIVNDFQKGDIAEGYSVSREKKESFPLTVTSAQKNPTAFYLCASSRNRVDSYEQYFGPGTRLTVT.

The chain is built from TRBV6-5 and TRBJ1-4; D is unresolved. Trimming stripped 5 bases from V and 4 bases from J, with 14 bases between. This CDR3 is 15 amino acids long. Germline V CDR1 and CDR2: MNHEY, SVGAGI. CDR3 bases: TGTGCCAGCAGTAAAAGACTAACTTTTAATGAAAAACTGTTTTTT. Translation: CASSKRLTFNEKLFF.

The chain recombines TRBV19 with TRBJ1-6; D remains unclear. This CDR3 is built from 16 residues. With 0 bases removed from V and 4 bases from J, the gap between germline ends came to 10 bases. The germline V gene has CDR1 LNHDA and CDR2 SQIVND (reference sequence). CDR3 sequence reads: CASSIDRKAYNSPLHF. Written as DNA, the CDR3 is TGTGCCAGTAGTATAGATCGGAAAGCGTATAATTCACCCCTCCACTTT.

The genes are TRBV7-6 and TRBJ1-1; 9 bases match TRBD1. The CDR3 has 17 amino acids. V lost 4 bases to trimming and J lost 4 bases; unmatched junction nucleotides: 13. Germline V gene lookup returns CDR1 SGHVS and CDR2 FNYEAQ. CDR3: CASSSRDRELGGTEAFF. In DNA form, the CDR3 reads TGTGCCAGCAGCTCGAGGGACAGGGAATTGGGGGGCACTGAAGCTTTCTTT.

The chain employs TRBV4-1 and TRBJ2-3; TRBD2 matches at 14 bases. Germline trimming cut 4 bases from V and 6 bases from J; bases unmatched to any gene: 9. The CDR3 runs 17 residues. Germline CDR1 reads MGHRA; CDR2 reads YSYEKL. The CDR3 loop reads CASSRTSGGSPLDTQYF. The DNA for the CDR3 is TGCGCCAGCAGCCGGACTAGCGGGGGGAGCCCACTGGATACGCAGTATTTT.

V usage is TRBV12-5 and J usage is TRBJ2-3, with 8 bases aligning to TRBD2. The CDR3 is 17 residues long. CDR1 and CDR2 from the germline V gene are LGHNT and FRNRAP. The V and J ends lost 4 bases and 6 bases, in that order; junction bases with no gene match: 15. This CDR3 reads CASGSLLGGGRTDTQYF. CDR3 sequence (DNA): TGTGCTAGTGGTTCCCTGCTCGGGGGGGGCAGAACGGATACGCAGTATTTT.

The CDR3 sequence: CASSGGQPNTEAFF. The CDR3, as DNA: TGTGCCAGCAGTGGAGGACAGCCCAACACTGAAGCTTTCTTT. V gene TRBV6-6 combines with J gene TRBJ1-1; D possibly corresponds to TRBD1 (6 bases). This CDR3 is 14 amino acids long. Germline CDR1 and CDR2: MNHNY and SVGAGI (reference sequence). The germline V and J ends were trimmed by 5 bases and 2 bases, with 12 bases remaining between them.

The table lists this clone with a few counts. The rearrangement joins TRBV6-1 to TRBJ1-1; D might be TRBD1 (5 bases). The CDR3 has 15 residues. The V gene's germline CDR1 is MNHNS and CDR2 SASEGT. V was trimmed by 4 bases and J by 4 bases, leaving 16 bases between them. CDR3 amino acids: CASSVPGWVPTEAFF. The CDR3 DNA reads TGTGCCAGCAGTGTACCAGGGTGGGTACCCACTGAAGCTTTCTTT.

This chain links TRBV6-5 with TRBJ1-2, with D hard to call. This CDR3 has 14 residues. The germline CDR1 and CDR2 sequences are MNHEY and SVGAGI. The V end was cut by 6 bases, the J end by 2 bases, with 13 bases between. The CDR3 is CASRSRSGNYGYTF. DNA of the CDR3: TGTGCCAGCAGGAGTCGTTCGGGGAACTATGGCTACACCTTC.